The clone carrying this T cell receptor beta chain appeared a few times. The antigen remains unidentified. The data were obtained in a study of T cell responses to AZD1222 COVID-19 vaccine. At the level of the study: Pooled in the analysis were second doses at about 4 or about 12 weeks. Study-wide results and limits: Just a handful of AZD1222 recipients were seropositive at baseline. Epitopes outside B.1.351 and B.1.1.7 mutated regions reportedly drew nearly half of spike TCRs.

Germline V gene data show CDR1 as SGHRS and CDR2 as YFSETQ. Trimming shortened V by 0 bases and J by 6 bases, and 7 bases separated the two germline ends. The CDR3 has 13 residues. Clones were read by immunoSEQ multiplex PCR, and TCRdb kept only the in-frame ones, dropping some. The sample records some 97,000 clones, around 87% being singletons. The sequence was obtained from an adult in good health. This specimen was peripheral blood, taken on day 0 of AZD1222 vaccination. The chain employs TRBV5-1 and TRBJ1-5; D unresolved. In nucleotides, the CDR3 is TGCGCCAGCAGCTTGGATGTGGCTCAGCCCCAGCATTTT. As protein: CASSLDVAQPQHF.